Reported below is one TCR beta chain. Its specificity is unknown. These data come from a study of T cells in narcolepsy. Study at large: Patients with NT1 or NT2 and healthy control donors were enrolled.

V trimming: 6 bases; J trimming: 4 bases; junction bases outside the gene matches: 8. Per the germline V gene, CDR1 is MNHEY and CDR2 is SMNVEV (reference sequence). This CDR3 has 16 amino acids. Only in-frame clones appear in the TCRdb table, and some are missing; sequencing was by immunoSEQ multiplex PCR. There are 20,000 to 25,000 clones in the sample; around 85% occur only once, and around 1.4% lies in the top ten. Study-wide results and limits: HCRT-specific and TRIB2-specific autoreactive clonotypes appeared among same-patient CSF and blood CD4+ clonotypes. In some patient and control memory CD4+ samples, autoreactive clones were absent. Autoreactive clonotypes reportedly recurred in blood of same and different patients, not controls.

Sequencing was performed on CD45RA- memory CD4+ T cells from PBMCs. The gene calls are TRBV27 and TRBJ2-2; the match to TRBD2 covers 10 bases. The source is a human donor with narcolepsy. Here the CDR3 DNA reads TGTGCCAGCAGCACCACGACTAGCGGGTCCACCGGGGAGCTGTTTTTT. As protein: CASSTTTSGSTGELFF.